The clone carrying this TCR beta chain was counted a few times. The antigen remains unidentified. These data are taken from a study of cytomegalovirus exposure and HLA in healthy donors. Study results and limitations: Highly shared variants forming one cluster were likely a sequencing artifact. A prior analysis recorded that most TCR beta V segments were productive about 90% or about 30% of the time. Donors belonging to an Asian-associated ancestry cluster reportedly showed fewer N-insertions in productive TCRs than the roughly 670-donor mean, according to what a later analysis found.

PCR employed 60 Vbeta and 13 Jbeta primers. The method was immunoSEQ multiplex PCR; TCRdb's version includes in-frame clones alone and lacks a portion of them. The sample yields over 150,000 clones, approximately 84% seen once. Material: PBMCs. This clonotype was sampled from a boy between 2 and 10 years old in good health and CMV-seronegative.

The CDR3 DNA reads TGTGCCAGCAATACTAACTCCTATAATTCACCCCTCCACTTT. Translation: CASNTNSYNSPLHF. The chain recombines TRBV2 with TRBJ1-6; D is unresolved. This CDR3 spans 14 amino acids. V lost 7 bases to trimming and J lost 0 bases, with 7 bases between them. The germline V gene encodes CDR1 SNHLY and CDR2 FYNNEI. Combining the CDR3 with reference TRBV2 and TRBJ1-6 gives the whole variable domain EPEVTQTPSHQVTQMGQEVILRCVPISNHLYFYWYRQILGQKVEFLVSFYNNEISEKSEIFDDQFSVERPDGSNFTLKIRSTKLEDSAMYFCASNTNSYNSPLHFGNGTRLTVT.